This T cell receptor (beta chain) stems from a study of post-analysis software for immune sequencing data. Regarding the study as a whole: Analysis by F measure revealed that same-batch samples clustered strongly together. Elevated frequency relative to controls characterized four or five TRBV segments in patients, TRBV5-6, TRBV5-1 and TRBV20-1 among them.

A remark on this clonotype: What it binds is not known.

Unique molecular identifiers were built into the TCR beta cDNA libraries. The authors obtained roughly 0.5 million cDNA molecules from roughly 1 to 10 million T cells. Via MiXCR, TCRdb re-called the PCR reads, giving one row per CDR3 protein. The top ten clones hold 4% to 5.5% of a sample with approximately 250,000 distinct CDR3 sequences, roughly a third of them seen once. Germline V gene data show CDR1 as SGHDT and CDR2 as YYEEEE. The CDR3 is 17 amino acids. The ends lost 1 base at V and 2 bases at J; junction bases unmatched: 7. The sample taken for sequencing was blood. The rearrangement uses TRBV5-6 and TRBJ1-5; 9 bases are shared with TRBD1. This sequence originates from a girl aged 10 to 17 with multiple sclerosis. CDR3 sequence reads: CASSLSGTGLGNQPQHF. The CDR3 nucleotides read TGTGCCAGCAGCTTGTCCGGGACAGGGTTGGGCAATCAGCCCCAGCATTTT.